This TCR beta chain was observed in a study of response to subunit inactivated influenza vaccine. MiXCR was run by TCRdb on the RT-PCR reads, yielding one entry per CDR3 protein. This sample has 710,000 or so distinct CDR3 sequences, with approximately 14% found just once. Overall study findings and caveats: Authors proposed each seasonal influenza vaccination draws in few new T cells.

The V gene end was trimmed by 0 bases and the J gene end by 1 base; junction bases not matched to a gene: 7. The CDR3 is made up of 16 amino acids. CDR1 SQVTM and CDR2 ANQGSEA come from the germline V gene. This clonotype was observed many times. As yet, its antigen is unknown. Here the sequenced sample was PBMCs from blood, taken about 12 days after vaccination. This chain joins TRBV29-1 and TRBJ1-1, with TRBD1 matching 8 bases. This sequence was found in a man in his forties or fifties who received an inactivated influenza vaccine. CDR3 DNA: TGCAGCGTTGAAGATTTTTGGGGGACAGGGAACACTGAAGCTTTCTTT. It is translated as CSVEDFWGTGNTEAFF.